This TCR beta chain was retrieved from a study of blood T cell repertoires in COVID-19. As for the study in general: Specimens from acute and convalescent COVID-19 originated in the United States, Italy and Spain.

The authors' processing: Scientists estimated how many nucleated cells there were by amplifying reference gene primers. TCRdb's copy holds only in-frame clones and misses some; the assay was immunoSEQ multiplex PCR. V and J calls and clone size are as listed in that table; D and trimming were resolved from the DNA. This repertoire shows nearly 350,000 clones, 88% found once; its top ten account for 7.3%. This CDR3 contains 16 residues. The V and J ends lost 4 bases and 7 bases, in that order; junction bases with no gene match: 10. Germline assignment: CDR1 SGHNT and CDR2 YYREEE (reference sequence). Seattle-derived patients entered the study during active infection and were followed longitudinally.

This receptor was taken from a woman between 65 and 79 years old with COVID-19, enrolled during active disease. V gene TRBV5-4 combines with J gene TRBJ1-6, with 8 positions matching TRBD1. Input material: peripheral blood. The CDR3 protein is CASSRKETGANSPLHF. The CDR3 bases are TGTGCCAGCAGCAGGAAGGAGACAGGGGCAAATTCACCCCTCCACTTT.